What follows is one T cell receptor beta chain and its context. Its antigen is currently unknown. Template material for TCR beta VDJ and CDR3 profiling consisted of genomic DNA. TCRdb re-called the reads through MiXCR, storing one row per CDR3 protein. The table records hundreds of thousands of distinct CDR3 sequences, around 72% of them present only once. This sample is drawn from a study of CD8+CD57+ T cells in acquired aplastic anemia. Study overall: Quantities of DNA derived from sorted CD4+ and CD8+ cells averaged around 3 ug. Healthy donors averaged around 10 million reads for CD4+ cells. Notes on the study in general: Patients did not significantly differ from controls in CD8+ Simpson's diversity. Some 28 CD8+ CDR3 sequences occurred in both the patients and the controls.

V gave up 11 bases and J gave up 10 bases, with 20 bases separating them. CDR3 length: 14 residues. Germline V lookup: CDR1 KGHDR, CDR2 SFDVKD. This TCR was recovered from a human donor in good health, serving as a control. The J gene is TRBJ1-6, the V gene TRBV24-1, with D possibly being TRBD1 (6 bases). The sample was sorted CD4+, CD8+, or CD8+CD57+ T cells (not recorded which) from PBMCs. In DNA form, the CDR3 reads TGTGCCAGCAGACACAACGGACAGAAGTCACCCCTCCACTTT. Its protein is CASRHNGQKSPLHF.